This T cell receptor (beta chain) was captured in a study of cytomegalovirus exposure and HLA in healthy donors. Healthy bone marrow donors supplied every sample. Germline CDR1 SGHDT, CDR2 YYEEEE. The CDR3 contains 13 residues. The ends lost 4 bases at V and 9 bases at J; junction bases unmatched: 7. Both 60 Vbeta primers and 13 Jbeta primers went into the PCR. The data were produced by immunoSEQ multiplex PCR, yet TCRdb's version contains in-frame clones alone and is incomplete. This table has over 150,000 clones, around 79% appearing once. Source material: PBMCs. The sequence came from a male donor in good health and CMV-seropositive. The V and J genes are TRBV5-6 and TRBJ1-5; 7 nucleotides align to TRBD1. In DNA, the CDR3 is TGTGCCAGCAGCCCAGGGACAGTTGGGCCCCAGCATTTT. Translated, it gives CASSPGTVGPQHF. Together with reference TRBV5-6 and TRBJ1-5, the CDR3 gives the full variable domain: DAGVTQSPTHLIKTRGQQVTLRCSPKSGHDTVSWYQQALGQGPQFIFQYYEEEERQRGNFPDRFSGHQFPNYSSELNVNALLLGDSALYLCASSPGTVGPQHFGDGTRLSIL.